What follows are 31 T cell receptor beta chains derived from one specimen sequenced in a study of cytotoxic CD8 clonotypes in ibrutinib-treated CLL. Clones were read by immunoSEQ multiplex PCR, and TCRdb kept only the in-frame ones, dropping some. Here the sample spans 300,000 to 350,000 clones, roughly 85% being singletons. Source: PBMCs, taken before ibrutinib treatment. These receptors all stem from a human donor with chronic lymphocytic leukemia.

The rearrangement links TRBV7-2 to TRBJ2-7, with TRBD2 identical over 10 bases. The V segment lost 2 bases and the J segment 3 bases; nucleotides outside the gene matches: 4. This CDR3 comprises 15 residues. In germline, CDR1 is SGHTA, CDR2 FQGNSA. The CDR3 region is CASSLLAGVVYEQYF. The DNA for the CDR3 is TGTGCCAGCAGCTTACTAGCGGGAGTGGTCTACGAGCAGTACTTC.

V gene TRBV10-1 combines with J gene TRBJ2-1; D might be TRBD2 (5 bases). The germline gives CDR1 WNHNN, CDR2 SYGVQD (reference sequence). There are 12 residues in the CDR3. V was trimmed by 8 bases and J by 1 base, leaving 6 bases between them. The CDR3 sequence is CASGRSYNEQFF. In DNA form, the CDR3 reads TGCGCCAGCGGGAGATCCTACAATGAGCAGTTCTTC.

The rearrangement joins TRBV6-6 to TRBJ2-7; 13 nucleotides match TRBD2. CDR1 and CDR2 (germline): MNHNY, SVGAGI (reference sequence). V shed 6 bases, J shed 4 bases, and the junction held 3 bases outside the gene matches. This CDR3 contains 14 residues. The chain's CDR3 is CASSRTSGSYEQYF. CDR3 sequence (DNA): TGTGCCAGCAGCCGGACTAGCGGGAGTTACGAGCAGTACTTC.

The chain couples TRBV4-2 to TRBJ2-5, with 9 positions matching TRBD1. Germline V CDR1 and CDR2: LGHNA, YNFKEQ. This CDR3 spans 17 amino acids. J gave up 4 bases and V 4 bases, and 13 bases lay outside the gene matches. In DNA, the CDR3 is TGTGCCAGCAGCCTGCTTGAGGGGACAGGGTTCGTAGAGACCCAGTACTTC. This encodes CASSLLEGTGFVETQYF.

This rearrangement joins TRBV28 to TRBJ1-4; 9 bases are a match to TRBD1. CDR1 is MDHEN and CDR2 is SYDVKM in the germline V gene. V shed 8 bases and J 2 bases; nucleotides not matched to a gene: 21. This CDR3 contains 20 residues. CDR3 loop: CASCSYPGQGAQGTNEKLFF. The CDR3 DNA sequence: TGTGCCAGCTGCTCATATCCGGGACAGGGAGCGCAGGGGACTAATGAAAAACTGTTTTTT.

The CDR3 sequence: CASSLVAGGPQGETQYF. Here the CDR3 DNA reads TGTGCCAGCAGCTTGGTAGCGGGAGGCCCCCAGGGGGAGACCCAGTACTTC. V and J are TRBV5-6 and TRBJ2-5; TRBD2 matches 10 bases. The germline CDR1 and CDR2 sequences are SGHDT and YYEEEE. Unmatched junction bases numbered 10, after V lost 0 bases and J lost 5 bases. CDR3 length: 17 amino acids. The complete variable domain, with remaining parts taken from reference TRBV5-6 and TRBJ2-5, reads DAGVTQSPTHLIKTRGQQVTLRCSPKSGHDTVSWYQQALGQGPQFIFQYYEEEERQRGNFPDRFSGHQFPNYSSELNVNALLLGDSALYLCASSLVAGGPQGETQYFGPGTRLLVL.

The chain uses TRBV18 and TRBJ2-1; D is unresolved. There are 11 residues in the CDR3. CDR1 and CDR2 from the germline V gene are KGHSH and LQKENI. The V and J ends lost 3 bases and 4 bases respectively, with 1 base between them. In DNA, the CDR3 is TGTGCCAGCTCACCGTACAATGAGCAGTTCTTC. This sequence encodes CASSPYNEQFF.

J is TRBJ2-3 and V is TRBV28; D is tentatively TRBD1 or TRBD2 (5 bases each). Trimming took off 6 bases at V and 0 bases at J, with 13 bases between the two ends. The CDR3 has 15 amino acids. The germline gives CDR1 MDHEN, CDR2 SYDVKM. The CDR3 DNA follows: TGTGCCAGCAGGGCCTGGGGGAAAAGCACAGATACGCAGTATTTT. It encodes CASRAWGKSTDTQYF.

The chain is built from TRBV28 and TRBJ2-5; D ambiguous. Looked up from germline, CDR1 is MDHEN and CDR2 is SYDVKM. The CDR3 runs to 14 residues. V gave up 8 bases and J gave up 2 bases, with 15 bases separating them. CDR3 nucleotide sequence: TGTGCCAGCTCGTCGCCTTTAGGGCAAGAGACCCAGTACTTC. It encodes CASSSPLGQETQYF.

The gene calls are TRBV19 and TRBJ1-1; no reliable D call. There are 13 residues in the CDR3. Germline CDR1 and CDR2: LNHDA and SQIVND (reference sequence). V lost 5 bases to trimming and J lost 4 bases, with 11 bases between them. The DNA for the CDR3 is TGTGCCAGTAGTTACACCTTTGGCACTGAAGCTTTCTTT. Translated: CASSYTFGTEAFF. The full variable domain, rest sourced from reference TRBV19 and TRBJ1-1, is DGGITQSPKYLFRKEGQNVTLSCEQNLNHDAMYWYRQDPGQGLRLIYYSQIVNDFQKGDIAEGYSVSREKKESFPLTVTSAQKNPTAFYLCASSYTFGTEAFFGQGTRLTVV.

The chain employs TRBV7-8 and TRBJ2-7; TRBD1 matches at 12 bases. Germline V gene sequence: CDR1 SGHVS, CDR2 FQNEAQ. CDR3 length: 16 amino acids. J lost 3 bases, V lost 5 bases, and 8 bases had no gene match. CDR3 region: CASSPTGTGGFYEQYF. CDR3 DNA: TGTGCCAGCAGCCCTACCGGGACAGGGGGCTTCTACGAGCAGTACTTC.

The genes are TRBV7-8 and TRBJ2-7, with a weak D call TRBD2 (6 bases). Germline assignment: CDR1 SGHVS and CDR2 FQNEAQ. The CDR3 spans 15 residues. V lost 5 bases and J lost 2, with 16 bases in between. The CDR3 is CASSTRGLRPYEQYF. In DNA form, the CDR3 reads TGTGCCAGCAGCACGCGGGGACTGCGCCCCTACGAGCAGTACTTC.

With respect to this clone: The DNA is omitted, as the CDR3 cannot be located on it reliably, and the CDR3 follows TCRdb's listing. V usage is TRBV9 and J usage is TRBJ2-7; the tabulated D call, TRBD1, remains unverified against the DNA. The CDR3 has 14 amino acids, counting both end residues. Germline CDR1 is SGDLS and CDR2 is YYNGEE. This CDR3 is CASSVVGAGAPVNF.

This chain links TRBV29-1 with TRBJ2-5, with 9 positions matching TRBD1. Germline CDR1 and CDR2: SQVTM and ANQGSEA. V lost 1 base, J lost 4 bases, and 4 bases stayed unmatched. The CDR3 has 14 residues. The CDR3 loop is CSVEVGQGVETQYF. CDR3 coding DNA: TGCAGCGTTGAAGTGGGACAGGGTGTAGAGACCCAGTACTTC.

This sequence joins TRBV7-9 and TRBJ1-3; unclear D gene. Between the trimmed V and J ends, which lost 1 base and 0 bases, there was a span of 10 bases. Germline CDR1 and CDR2: SEHNR and FQNEAQ (reference sequence). The CDR3 sequence is 16 residues long. CDR3 sequence: CASSLGWTDSGNTIYF. CDR3 sequence (DNA): TGTGCCAGCAGCTTAGGATGGACGGACTCTGGAAACACCATATATTTT.

The chain joins TRBV5-8 to TRBJ1-5; 10 positions agree with TRBD1. Germline CDR1 is SGHTS and CDR2 is YDEGEE. The V and J ends lost 3 bases and 7 bases, in that order; junction bases with no gene match: 4. This CDR3 has 14 residues. CDR3 sequence (DNA): TGTGCCAGCAGCTACGACAGGGGGCAGCAGCCCCAGCATTTT. Translation: CASSYDRGQQPQHF.

This clone was seen just once. The chain joins TRBV30 to TRBJ2-7, with no clear D. This CDR3 contains 15 residues. The V and J ends lost 3 bases and 4 bases respectively, with 19 bases between them. Per germline, CDR1 GTSNPN and CDR2 SVGIG (reference sequence). The CDR3 DNA is TGTGCCTGGAGAGCCTCGAGGACGAGACAATACGAGCAGTACTTC. Amino acid sequence: CAWRASRTRQYEQYF.

The genes are TRBV6-5 and TRBJ2-6; D gene uncertain. The CDR3 contains 15 residues. V was cut by 5 bases and J by 3 bases, with 11 bases left in between. Germline assignment: CDR1 MNHEY and CDR2 SVGAGI. In DNA, the CDR3 is TGTGCCAGCAGTACCTACGAGAGTGGGGCCAACGTCCTGACTTTC. Amino acid sequence: CASSTYESGANVLTF.

The rearrangement joins TRBV5-6 to TRBJ1-2; no reliable D call. This CDR3 is 15 amino acids long. V dropped 1 base and J dropped 2 bases, with 12 bases sitting between them. The germline CDR1 and CDR2 sequences are SGHDT and YYEEEE. The CDR3 sequence: CASSLRAGSNYGYTF. The CDR3 DNA is TGTGCCAGCAGCTTGAGGGCAGGCTCCAACTATGGCTACACCTTC. Looking up the rest from reference TRBV5-6 and TRBJ1-2 gives the full variable domain: DAGVTQSPTHLIKTRGQQVTLRCSPKSGHDTVSWYQQALGQGPQFIFQYYEEEERQRGNFPDRFSGHQFPNYSSELNVNALLLGDSALYLCASSLRAGSNYGYTFGSGTRLTVV.

The V and J genes are TRBV7-9 and TRBJ1-2; the match to TRBD1 covers 8 bases. Trimming cost V 2 bases and J 5 bases; bases outside gene matches: 10. This CDR3 comprises 16 residues. CDR1 and CDR2 from the germline V gene are SEHNR and FQNEAQ (reference sequence). The CDR3, as DNA: TGTGCCAGCAGCTTACCCGGACAGGGTCTAGGGTATGGCTACACCTTC. Its protein is CASSLPGQGLGYGYTF.

In nucleotides, the CDR3 is TGTGCCAGCAGTGATCAGGGATTCGATGAGCAGTTCTTC. Translated: CASSDQGFDEQFF. The rearrangement links TRBV25-1 to TRBJ2-1, with D maybe TRBD1 (5 bases). Trimming removed 3 bases at V and 8 bases at J, with 11 bases between. Germline V gene data show CDR1 as MGHDK and CDR2 as SYGVNS. CDR3 size: 13 residues.

V and J are TRBV5-8 and TRBJ2-5; no definite D call. The V end lost 7 bases, the J end lost 12 bases, and 7 bases lay between the germline ends. This CDR3 has 8 residues. Germline values: CDR1 SGHTS, CDR2 YDEGEE. This CDR3 is CASGVKYF. CDR3 nucleotides: TGTGCCAGCGGCGTAAAGTACTTC.

The V gene is TRBV10-3, the J gene TRBJ2-3, with 11 nucleotides matching TRBD2. The J segment lost 3 bases and the V segment lost 6 bases, leaving 8 bases of the junction unmatched. The CDR3 consists of 16 residues. CDR1 is ENHRY and CDR2 is SYGVKD in the germline V gene. The CDR3 is CAIRLAGGRGTDTQYF. CDR3 sequence (DNA): TGTGCCATCAGGCTAGCGGGAGGCCGGGGAACAGATACGCAGTATTTT.

In this sample, this clone turned up a few times. The gene calls are TRBV7-8 and TRBJ1-2; 7 positions agree with TRBD1. The germline gives CDR1 SGHVS, CDR2 FQNEAQ. V trimming: 2 bases; J trimming: 4 bases; junction bases outside the gene matches: 4. The CDR3 extends over 14 amino acids. In nucleotides, the CDR3 is TGTGCCAGCAGCTTAACACAGGGGACCTATGGCTACACCTTC. Translating gives CASSLTQGTYGYTF. The variable domain in full, with the rest retrieved from reference TRBV7-8 and TRBJ1-2, is GAGVSQSPRYKVAKRGQDVALRCDPISGHVSLFWYQQALGQGPEFLTYFQNEAQLDKSGLPSDRFFAERPEGSVSTLKIQRTQQEDSAVYLCASSLTQGTYGYTFGSGTRLTVV.

The CDR3 region is CASSAGGASRNIQYF. Written as DNA, the CDR3 is TGTGCCAGCAGTGCCGGTGGAGCCTCCAGGAACATTCAGTACTTC. This chain connects TRBV25-1 to TRBJ2-4; no clear D. This CDR3 has 15 residues. Trimming took 4 bases from V and 7 from J, leaving 17 bases between them. Germline V gene lookup returns CDR1 MGHDK and CDR2 SYGVNS.

The chain carries TRBV4-3 and TRBJ2-1; D perhaps matches TRBD2 (6 bases). The length of the CDR3 is 14 residues. Germline V gene data show CDR1 as LGHNA and CDR2 as YSLEER. Between the trimmed V and J ends, which lost 1 base and 8 bases, there was a span of 12 bases. The DNA for the CDR3 is TGCGCCAGCAGCCAAGCTGAGTCTAGCGATGAGCAGTTCTTC. It is translated as CASSQAESSDEQFF.

V and J are TRBV6-5 and TRBJ2-7, with TRBD1 identical over 9 bases. J gave up 0 bases and V 6 bases, and 3 bases lay outside the gene matches. CDR3 length: 14 amino acids. CDR1 MNHEY and CDR2 SVGAGI come from the germline V gene. CDR3 region: CASRATGGSYEQYF. The CDR3 DNA is TGTGCCAGCAGAGCGACAGGGGGCTCCTACGAGCAGTACTTC.

This clone was seen a single time. The V call is TRBV9, the J call TRBJ1-2; D uncertain. Trimming took off 3 bases at V and 4 bases at J, with 19 bases between the two ends. CDR3 length equals 16 residues. Germline lookup yields CDR1 SGDLS and CDR2 YYNGEE. CDR3 loop: CASSGSGIGFGYGYTF. The DNA of the CDR3 is TGTGCCAGCAGCGGGAGCGGTATTGGGTTCGGCTATGGCTACACCTTC.

This chain links TRBV15 with TRBJ2-2, with 8 bases identical to TRBD2. Germline CDR1 LNHNV, CDR2 YYDKDF (reference sequence). Trimming cost V 3 bases and J 0 bases; bases outside gene matches: 9. The CDR3 has 18 residues. In DNA, the CDR3 is TGTGCCACCAGCAGTGATTTAGGGCGGGAGGCGAACACCGGGGAGCTGTTTTTT. It codes for CATSSDLGREANTGELFF.

This clone was picked up one time. The chain has TRBV29-1 and TRBJ2-1; D gene ambiguous. Germline loops: CDR1 SQVTM, CDR2 ANQGSEA. Trimming left V 7 bases short and J 8 bases short, with 12 bases between. The CDR3 extends over 11 amino acids. CDR3 nucleotide sequence: TGCAGCGGGGCAATTGGCGATGAGCAGTTCTTC. Encoded protein: CSGAIGDEQFF.

Regarding this clone: A read error may produce the germline difference seen at one junction end. The rearrangement links TRBV4-1 to TRBJ2-7, with D tentatively TRBD1 or TRBD2 (5 bases each). CDR3 length: 12 amino acids. From germline, CDR1 is MGHRA and CDR2 YSYEKL. Written as DNA, the CDR3 is TGCGCCAGCAGCCAAGATGAGGGGATCCGGCTCTTC. Encoded protein: CASSQDEGIRLF.